This T cell receptor (beta chain) was obtained from a study of T cells in Graves' hyperthyroidism and ophthalmopathy. Study context: Peripheral blood was secured at the point of initial diagnosis, before any treatment.

Participants, patients aged 18 to 65, had newly diagnosed hyperthyroidism with a duration under 2 months. The diagnostic basis comprised clinical symptoms, serum thyroxine and TRAb, thyroid ultrasound and orbital computed tomography. Amplified regions were TCR beta CDR3 sequences from RNA transcripts. The TCR CDR3 first-round RT-PCR relied on the HTBI primer set. TCRdb reprocessed the multiplex PCR reads via MiXCR and lists one record per CDR3 protein. The sample shows roughly 570,000 distinct CDR3 sequences, about a sixth of them seen only once. This clonotype was found many times. The CDR3 extends over 16 amino acids. In germline, CDR1 is ENHRY, CDR2 SYGVKD. Deletions cut 4 bases from V and 3 bases from J, with 18 bases between.

This sequence was found in a woman aged 30 to 39 with Graves' hyperthyroidism. V usage is TRBV10-3 and J usage is TRBJ1-2, with D maybe TRBD1 (6 bases). Sequencing used blood. CDR3 bases: TGTGCCATCAGTGCGAGGGGGGGCGCTGGGGACTATGGCTACACCTTC. Translated, it gives CAISARGGAGDYGYTF.